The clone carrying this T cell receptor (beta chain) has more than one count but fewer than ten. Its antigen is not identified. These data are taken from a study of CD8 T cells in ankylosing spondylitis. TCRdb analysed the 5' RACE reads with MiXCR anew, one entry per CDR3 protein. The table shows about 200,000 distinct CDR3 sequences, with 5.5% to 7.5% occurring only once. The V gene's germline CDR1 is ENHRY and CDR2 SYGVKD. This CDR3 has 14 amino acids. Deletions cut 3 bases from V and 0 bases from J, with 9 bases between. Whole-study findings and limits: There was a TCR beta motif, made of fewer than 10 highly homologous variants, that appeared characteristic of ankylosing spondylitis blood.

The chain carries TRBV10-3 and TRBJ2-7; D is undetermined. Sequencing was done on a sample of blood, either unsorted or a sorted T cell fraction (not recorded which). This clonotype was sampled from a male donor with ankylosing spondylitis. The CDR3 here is CAISDKQSSYEQYF. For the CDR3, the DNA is TGTGCCATCAGTGACAAACAGAGCTCCTACGAGCAGTACTTC.